Detailed here is one TCR beta chain. What it binds is unknown. The data were obtained in a study of somatic mutations in cytotoxic T cells in rheumatoid arthritis. Background on the study: Among the T-cell populations stained with V beta antibodies, some were separated by flow sorting at nearly 100% purity, including V beta1+ cells whose TCRB was sequenced.

Only in-frame clones appear in the TCRdb table, and some are missing; sequencing was by immunoSEQ multiplex PCR. The sample lists some 26,000 clones, roughly 80% seen once, with roughly 5.6% in the top ten. The CDR3 length is 12 residues. Per the germline V gene, CDR1 is ENHRY and CDR2 is SYGVKD. The V segment lost 10 bases and the J segment 2 bases; nucleotides outside the gene matches: 5. Points from the study as a whole: An age-related increase in CD8+ clonality was seen in rheumatoid arthritis patients but not in healthy controls.

This clonotype was obtained from a man over 45 in good health. Specimen: CD8+ T cells sorted from blood. The chain links TRBV10-3 to TRBJ2-7; TRBD2 agrees at 7 bases. CDR3 protein: CATGGLAYEQYF. In DNA, the CDR3 is TGTGCCACCGGAGGACTAGCCTACGAGCAGTACTTC.